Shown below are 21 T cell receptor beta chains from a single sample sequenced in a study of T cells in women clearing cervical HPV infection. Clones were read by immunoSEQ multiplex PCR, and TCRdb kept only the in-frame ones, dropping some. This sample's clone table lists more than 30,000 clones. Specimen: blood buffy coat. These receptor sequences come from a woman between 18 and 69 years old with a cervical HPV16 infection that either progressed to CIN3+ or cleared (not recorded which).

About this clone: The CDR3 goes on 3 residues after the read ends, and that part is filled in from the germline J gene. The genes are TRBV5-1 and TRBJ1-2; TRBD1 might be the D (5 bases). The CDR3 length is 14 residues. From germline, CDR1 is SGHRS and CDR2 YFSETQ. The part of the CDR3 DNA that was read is TGCGCCAGCAGCTTGGAGCCCAGGGAGAATACC. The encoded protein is CASSLEPRENT. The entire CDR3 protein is CASSLEPRENTYTF.

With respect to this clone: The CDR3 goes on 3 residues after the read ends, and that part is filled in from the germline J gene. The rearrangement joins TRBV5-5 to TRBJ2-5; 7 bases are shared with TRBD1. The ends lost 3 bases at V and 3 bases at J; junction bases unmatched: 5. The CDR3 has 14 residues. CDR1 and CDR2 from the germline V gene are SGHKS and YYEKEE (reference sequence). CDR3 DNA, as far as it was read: TGTGCCAGCAGCTCGGGACAGATGGAAGAGACC. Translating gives CASSSGQMEET. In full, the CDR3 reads CASSSGQMEETQYF.

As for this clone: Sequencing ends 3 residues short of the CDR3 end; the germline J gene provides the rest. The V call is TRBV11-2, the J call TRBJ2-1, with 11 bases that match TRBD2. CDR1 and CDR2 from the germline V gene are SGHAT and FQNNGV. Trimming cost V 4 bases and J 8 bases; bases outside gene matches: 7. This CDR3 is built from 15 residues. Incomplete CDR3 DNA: TGTGCCAGCAGCTCAACTAGCGGGAGACCCCATGAG. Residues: CASSSTSGRPHE. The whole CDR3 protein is CASSSTSGRPHEQFF.

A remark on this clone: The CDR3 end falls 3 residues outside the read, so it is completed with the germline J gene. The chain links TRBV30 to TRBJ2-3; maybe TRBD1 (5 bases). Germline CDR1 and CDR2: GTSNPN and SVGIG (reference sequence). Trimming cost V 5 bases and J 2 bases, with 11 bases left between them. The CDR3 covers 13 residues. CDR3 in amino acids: CAWGARATDTQYF. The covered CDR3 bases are TGTGCCTGGGGTGCCAGGGCCACAGATACG.

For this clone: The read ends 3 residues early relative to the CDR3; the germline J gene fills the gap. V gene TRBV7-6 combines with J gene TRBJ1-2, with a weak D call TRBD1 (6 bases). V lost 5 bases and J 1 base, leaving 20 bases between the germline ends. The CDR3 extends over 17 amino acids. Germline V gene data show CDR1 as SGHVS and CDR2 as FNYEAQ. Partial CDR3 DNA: TGTGCCAGCAGCCCTTCTAGGGGGACGGCGCATAACTATGGC. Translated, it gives CASSPSRGTAHNYG. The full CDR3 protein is CASSPSRGTAHNYGYTF.

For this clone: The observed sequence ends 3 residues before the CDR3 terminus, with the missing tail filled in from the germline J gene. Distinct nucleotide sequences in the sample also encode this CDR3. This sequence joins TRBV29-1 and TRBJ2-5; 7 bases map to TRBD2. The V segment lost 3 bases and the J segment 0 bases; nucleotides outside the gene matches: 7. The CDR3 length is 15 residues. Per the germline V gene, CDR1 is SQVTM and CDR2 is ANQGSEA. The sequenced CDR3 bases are TGCAGCGTTGATGGGGTTGCGGGGGACCAAGAGACC. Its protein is CSVDGVAGDQET. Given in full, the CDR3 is CSVDGVAGDQETQYF.

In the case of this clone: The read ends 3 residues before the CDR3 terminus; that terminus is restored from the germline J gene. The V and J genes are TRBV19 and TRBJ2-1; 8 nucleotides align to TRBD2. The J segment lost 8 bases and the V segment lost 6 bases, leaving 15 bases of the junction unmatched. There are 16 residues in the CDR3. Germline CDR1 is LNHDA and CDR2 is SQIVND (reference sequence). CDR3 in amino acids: CASREGLGGAGDEQFF. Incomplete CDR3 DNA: TGTGCCAGTAGGGAGGGACTAGGGGGAGCAGGGGATGAG.

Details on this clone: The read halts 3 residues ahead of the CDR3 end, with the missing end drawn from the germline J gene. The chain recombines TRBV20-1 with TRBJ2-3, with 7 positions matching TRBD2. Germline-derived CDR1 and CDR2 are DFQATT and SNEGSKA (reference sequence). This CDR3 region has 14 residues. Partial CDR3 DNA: TGCAGTGCTAGAGATAATGGGGGGGATCAGCCG. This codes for CSARDNGGDQP. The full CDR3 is CSARDNGGDQPQYF.

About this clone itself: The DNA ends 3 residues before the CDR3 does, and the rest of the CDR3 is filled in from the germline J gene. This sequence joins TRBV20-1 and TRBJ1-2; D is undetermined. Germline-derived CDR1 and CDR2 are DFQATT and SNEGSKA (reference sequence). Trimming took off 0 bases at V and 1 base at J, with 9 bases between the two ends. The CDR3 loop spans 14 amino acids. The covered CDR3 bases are TGCAGTGCTAGAGATCGAAAGGGTAACTATGGC. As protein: CSARDRKGNYG. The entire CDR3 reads CSARDRKGNYGYTF.

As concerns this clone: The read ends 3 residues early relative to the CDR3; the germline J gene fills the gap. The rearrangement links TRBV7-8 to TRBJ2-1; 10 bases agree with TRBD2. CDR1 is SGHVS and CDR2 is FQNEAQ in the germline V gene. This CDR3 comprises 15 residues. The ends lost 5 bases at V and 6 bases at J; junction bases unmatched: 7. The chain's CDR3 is CASSPGLAASNEQFF. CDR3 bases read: TGTGCCAGCAGCCCAGGACTAGCGGCTTCCAATGAG.

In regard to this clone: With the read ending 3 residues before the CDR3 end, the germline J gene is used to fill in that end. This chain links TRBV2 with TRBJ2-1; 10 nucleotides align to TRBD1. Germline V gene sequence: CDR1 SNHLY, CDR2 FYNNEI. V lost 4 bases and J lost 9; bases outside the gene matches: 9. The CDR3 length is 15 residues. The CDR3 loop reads CASSVDRGLGSEQFF. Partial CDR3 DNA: TGTGCCAGCAGTGTCGACAGGGGGCTAGGTAGTGAG.

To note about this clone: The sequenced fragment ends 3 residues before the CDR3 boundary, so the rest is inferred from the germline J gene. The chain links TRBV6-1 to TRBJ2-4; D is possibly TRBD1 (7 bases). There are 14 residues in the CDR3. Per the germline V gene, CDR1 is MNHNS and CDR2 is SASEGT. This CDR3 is CASSETGEVYGQYF. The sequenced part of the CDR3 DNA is TGTGCCAGCAGTGAAACAGGGGAGGTCTATGGT.

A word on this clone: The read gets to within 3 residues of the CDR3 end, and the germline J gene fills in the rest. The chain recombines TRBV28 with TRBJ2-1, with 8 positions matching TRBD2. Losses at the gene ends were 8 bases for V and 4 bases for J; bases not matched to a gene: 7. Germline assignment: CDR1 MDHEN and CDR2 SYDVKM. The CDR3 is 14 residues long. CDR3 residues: CASWAGGMYNEQFF. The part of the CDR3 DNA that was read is TGTGCCAGCTGGGCGGGAGGAATGTACAATGAG. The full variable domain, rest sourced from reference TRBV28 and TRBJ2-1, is DVKVTQSSRYLVKRTGEKVFLECVQDMDHENMFWYRQDPGLGLRLIYFSYDVKMKEKGDIPEGYSVSREKKERFSLILESASTNQTSMYLCASWAGGMYNEQFFGPGTRLTVL.

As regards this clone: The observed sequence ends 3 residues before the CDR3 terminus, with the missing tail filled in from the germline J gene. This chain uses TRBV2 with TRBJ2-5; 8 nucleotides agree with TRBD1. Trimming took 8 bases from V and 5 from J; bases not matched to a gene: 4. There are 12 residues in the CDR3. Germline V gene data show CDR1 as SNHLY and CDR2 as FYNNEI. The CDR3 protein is CASQGAGETQYF. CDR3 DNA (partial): TGTGCCAGCCAGGGGGCGGGTGAGACC.

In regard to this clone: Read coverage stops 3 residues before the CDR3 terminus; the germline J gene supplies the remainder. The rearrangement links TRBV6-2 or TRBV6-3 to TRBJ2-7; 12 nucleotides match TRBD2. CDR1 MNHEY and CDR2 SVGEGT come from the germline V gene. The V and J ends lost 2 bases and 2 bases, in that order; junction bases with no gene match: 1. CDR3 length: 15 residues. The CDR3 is CASSYRTSGAYEQYF. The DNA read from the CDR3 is TGTGCCAGCAGTTACCGGACTAGCGGGGCCTACGAG.

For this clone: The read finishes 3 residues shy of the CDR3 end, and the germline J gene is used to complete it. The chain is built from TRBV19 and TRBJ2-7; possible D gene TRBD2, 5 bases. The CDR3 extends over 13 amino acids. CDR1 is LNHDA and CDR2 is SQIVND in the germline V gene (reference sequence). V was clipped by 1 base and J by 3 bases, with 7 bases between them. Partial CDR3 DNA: TGTGCCAGTAGTATAGGAGGGTTCTACGAG. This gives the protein CASSIGGFYE. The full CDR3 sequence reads CASSIGGFYEQYF.

The CDR3: CAWMTGYNYGYTF. Partial CDR3 DNA: TGTGCCTGGATGACGGGGTATAACTATGGC. This chain joins TRBV30 and TRBJ1-2; D is undetermined. Read sequence stops 3 residues before the CDR3 end, and the germline J gene provides the missing end. V shed 4 bases and J shed 1 base, with 10 bases lying between them. Germline assignment: CDR1 GTSNPN and CDR2 SVGIG (reference sequence). The CDR3 is 13 amino acids.

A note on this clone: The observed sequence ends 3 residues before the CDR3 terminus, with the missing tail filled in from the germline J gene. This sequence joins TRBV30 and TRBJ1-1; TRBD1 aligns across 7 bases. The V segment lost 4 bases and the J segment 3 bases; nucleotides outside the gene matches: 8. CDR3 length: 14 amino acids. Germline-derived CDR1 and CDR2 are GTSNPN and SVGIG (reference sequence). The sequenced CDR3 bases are TGTGCCTGGAACCCATTCAGGGGGTACACTGAA. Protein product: CAWNPFRGYTE. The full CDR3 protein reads CAWNPFRGYTEAFF.

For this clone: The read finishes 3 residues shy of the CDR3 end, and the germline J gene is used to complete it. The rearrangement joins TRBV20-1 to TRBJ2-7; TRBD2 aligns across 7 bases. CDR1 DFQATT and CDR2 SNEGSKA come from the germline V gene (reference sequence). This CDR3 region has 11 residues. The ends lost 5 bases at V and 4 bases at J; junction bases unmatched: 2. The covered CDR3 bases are TGCAGTGCTGGGGGGGGATACGAG. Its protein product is CSAGGGYE. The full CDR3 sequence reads CSAGGGYEQYF.

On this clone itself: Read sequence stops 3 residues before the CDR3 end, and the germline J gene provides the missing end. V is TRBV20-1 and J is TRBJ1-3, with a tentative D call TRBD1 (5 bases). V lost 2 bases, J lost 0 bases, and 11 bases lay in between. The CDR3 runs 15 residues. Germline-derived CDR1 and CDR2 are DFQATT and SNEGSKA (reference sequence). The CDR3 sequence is CSARWGLSSGNTIYF. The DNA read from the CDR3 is TGCAGTGCTAGATGGGGACTTTCCTCTGGAAACACC.

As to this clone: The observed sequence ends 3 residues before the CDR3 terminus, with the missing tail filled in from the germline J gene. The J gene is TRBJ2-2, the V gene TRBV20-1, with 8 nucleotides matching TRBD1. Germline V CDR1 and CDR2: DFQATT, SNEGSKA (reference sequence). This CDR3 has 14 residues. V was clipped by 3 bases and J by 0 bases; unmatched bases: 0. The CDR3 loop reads CSARGQANTGELFF. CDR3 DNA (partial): TGCAGTGCTAGGGGACAGGCGAACACCGGGGAG.